The rows below give T cell receptor beta chains drawn from one sample of a study of patients and donors after allogeneic stem cell transplantation. TCRdb re-called the RT-PCR reads through MiXCR, storing one row per CDR3 protein. This sample has over 150,000 distinct CDR3 sequences, with around two fifths found just once. Sequenced input: blood, either unsorted or a sorted T cell fraction (not recorded which). Source of these receptors: a human donor who was either an allogeneic HSCT recipient or a stem cell or donor lymphocyte infusion donor (not recorded which). It is not recorded whose cells these are; they may come from a transplant donor. Both conserved end residues are part of each CDR3. D genes are given only for firm matches. A row's size may be missing; if present it is once, few, many or a size class.

v_call	j_call	clone_size	d_call	cdr3_nt	cdr3_aa
TRBV7-7	TRBJ1-1	few	NA	TGTGCTAGCAGCCAAAACCTGGACGGTAACACTGAAGCTTTCTTT	CASSQNLDGNTEAFF
TRBV4-2	TRBJ1-4	few	NA	TGTGCCAGCAGCCAAGATCCGGCAGGATGGGGGCCTAATGAAAAACTGTTTTTT	CASSQDPAGWGPNEKLFF
TRBV4-2	TRBJ1-4	few	NA	TGTGCCAGCAGCCAAGATGGGAGGAGTGAAAAACTGTTTTTT	CASSQDGRSEKLFF
TRBV12-3/TRBV12-4	TRBJ2-1	NA	TRBD2	TGTGCCAGCAGGCCCACTAGCGGGAGGGCCAATGAGCAGTTCTTC	CASRPTSGRANEQFF
TRBV18	TRBJ1-1	NA	TRBD1	TGTGCCAGCTCATCGAGGACAGGGGAGCCTATGAACACTGAAGCTTTCTTT	CASSSRTGEPMNTEAFF
TRBV6-5	TRBJ1-2	few	TRBD1	TGTGCCAGCACGGACAGGATTGGCCATGGCTACACCTTC	CASTDRIGHGYTF
TRBV6-5	TRBJ1-4	few	TRBD1	TGTGCCAGCGGGGACAGGATAAATGAAAAACTGTTTTTT	CASGDRINEKLFF
TRBV24-1	TRBJ1-1	NA	TRBD1	TGTGCCGTCTCAGGGGGCCCGAACACTGAAGCTTTCTTT	CAVSGGPNTEAFF
TRBV10-3	TRBJ2-7	NA	NA	TGTGCCATCAGGAGGACCCAGGAGGCCTACGAGCAGTACTTC	CAIRRTQEAYEQYF
TRBV7-2	TRBJ2-2	NA	TRBD2	TGTGCCAGCAGCTCTGGGACTAGCGGGAGACACACCGGGGAGCTGTTTTTT	CASSSGTSGRHTGELFF